This T cell receptor (beta chain) was retrieved from a study of CD8+ T cells in alopecia areata. Turning to the study itself: Treated patients received oral tofacitinib, 5 to 10 mg twice daily. Percentage of affected scalp area was the basis on which treated patients' severity was scored. Study results and caveats: Researchers reported that TCR sharing among patients proved less clear than in mice, possibly HLA-linked.

Concerning this clone itself: The antigen is undetermined.

Treatment reported: oral pan-JAK inhibitor, 5-10 mg twice daily. Investigators sorted PBMCs to obtain both CD4+ and CD8+ T cells. Extracted RNA was reverse transcribed, and the resulting cDNA served as sequencing template. This table comes from immunoSEQ multiplex PCR, and its TCRdb copy is limited to in-frame clones, with some not included. The top ten hold around 2.5% of the sample, which has roughly 200,000 clones, over 40% seen once. V shed 0 bases and J shed 6 bases, with 10 bases lying between them. CDR3 size: 14 residues. The germline gives CDR1 LNHDA, CDR2 SQIVND (reference sequence). J is TRBJ2-3 and V is TRBV19; D gene ambiguous. The sample was CD4+ T cells sorted from blood, taken between weeks 36 and 40, from a patient treated with tofacitinib. This receptor was obtained from a human donor with alopecia areata. CDR3 sequence reads: CASSIDLAADTQYF. DNA for the CDR3: TGTGCCAGTAGTATAGATTTGGCGGCGGATACGCAGTATTTT.